This T cell receptor beta chain was identified in a study of T cell responses to AZD1222 COVID-19 vaccine. Findings and caveats of the study: The number of AZD1222 recipients seropositive at baseline was only 6 or 7. Donors were largely white British and mainly female; clonal diversity was possibly underestimated. CD4 TCRs covered the whole spike, strongest at regions 160-218 and 743-854.

Comment on this clone: The target antigen is unknown.

Only in-frame clones appear in the TCRdb table, and some are missing; sequencing was by immunoSEQ multiplex PCR. This sample has approximately 120,000 clones; 93% occur once, and the top ten carry about 1%. The CDR3 sequence is 16 residues long. After removal of 4 bases from V and 4 bases from J, the junction contained 7 bases not matched to a gene. Germline V gives CDR1 SGHRS, CDR2 YFSETQ. The sequence was collected from an adult in good health. The sequencing used peripheral blood, collected on day 0 of AZD1222 vaccination. This sequence joins TRBV5-1 and TRBJ2-1; TRBD2 matches at 11 bases. In DNA form, the CDR3 reads TGCGCCAGCAGCCGGACGACTAGCGGGGAGTACAATGAGCAGTTCTTC. This gives the protein CASSRTTSGEYNEQFF. Full variable domain (missing parts from reference TRBV5-1 and TRBJ2-1): KAGVTQTPRYLIKTRGQQVTLSCSPISGHRSVSWYQQTPGQGLQFLFEYFSETQRNKGNFPGRFSGRQFSNSRSEMNVSTLELGDSALYLCASSRTTSGEYNEQFFGPGTRLTVL.